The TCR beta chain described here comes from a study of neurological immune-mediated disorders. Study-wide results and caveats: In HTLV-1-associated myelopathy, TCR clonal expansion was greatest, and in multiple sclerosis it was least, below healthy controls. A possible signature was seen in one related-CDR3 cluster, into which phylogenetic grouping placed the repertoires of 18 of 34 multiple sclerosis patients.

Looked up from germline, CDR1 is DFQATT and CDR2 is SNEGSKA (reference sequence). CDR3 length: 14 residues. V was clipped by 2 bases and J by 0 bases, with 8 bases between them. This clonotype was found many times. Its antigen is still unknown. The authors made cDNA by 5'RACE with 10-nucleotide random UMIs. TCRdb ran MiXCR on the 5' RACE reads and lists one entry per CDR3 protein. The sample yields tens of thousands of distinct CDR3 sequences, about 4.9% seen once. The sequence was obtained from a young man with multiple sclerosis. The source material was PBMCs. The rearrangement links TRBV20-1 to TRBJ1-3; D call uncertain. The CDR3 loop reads CSARQTSSGNTIYF. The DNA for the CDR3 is TGCAGTGCTAGACAGACGAGCTCTGGAAACACCATATATTTT.